A single sample is the source of the 10 T cell receptor beta chains below, sequenced in a study of neurological immune-mediated disorders. TCRdb itself ran the 5' RACE reads through MiXCR, one entry per CDR3 protein. The sample contains about 74,000 distinct CDR3 sequences, around 5.2% of which appear only once. Sequencing input: PBMCs. Source of these receptors: a man between 18 and 35 years old with multiple sclerosis.

About this clonotype: One junction end disagrees with the germline gene, perhaps due to a read error. The chain employs TRBV20-1 and TRBJ1-5; possibly TRBD1 for D (5 bases). This CDR3 is 11 amino acids long. Germline V CDR1 and CDR2: DFQATT, SNEGSKA (reference sequence). The chain's CDR3 is CSAQENQPQNF. CDR3 DNA: TGCAGTGCACAGGAGAATCAGCCCCAGAATTTT.

This clonotype was found many times. Here the CDR3 reads CATSGGRDQYNEQFF. In DNA form, the CDR3 reads TGTGCCACCTCCGGTGGCCGCGACCAATACAATGAGCAGTTCTTC. The chain combines TRBV15 with TRBJ2-1; D remains unclear. Trimming took 8 bases from V and 4 from J, leaving 18 bases between them. This CDR3 is 15 amino acids long. Per the germline V gene, CDR1 is LNHNV and CDR2 is YYDKDF (reference sequence).

This clonotype was observed many times. V usage is TRBV7-8 and J usage is TRBJ1-2; D ambiguous. CDR1 and CDR2 (germline): SGHVS, FQNEAQ. Trimming left V 5 bases short and J 7 bases short, with 20 bases between. The CDR3 sequence is 15 residues long. CDR3 amino acids: CASSEAGPAMGGYTF. The DNA of the CDR3 is TGTGCCAGCAGCGAAGCCGGGCCAGCCATGGGTGGCTACACCTTC. Filled out from reference TRBV7-8 and TRBJ1-2, the complete variable domain reads GAGVSQSPRYKVAKRGQDVALRCDPISGHVSLFWYQQALGQGPEFLTYFQNEAQLDKSGLPSDRFFAERPEGSVSTLKIQRTQQEDSAVYLCASSEAGPAMGGYTFGSGTRLTVV.

This clonotype was counted ten times or more. A much larger clone is a single base away; this may be a read error. The chain couples TRBV5-1 to TRBJ2-7, with D unresolved. CDR1 SGHRS and CDR2 YFSETQ come from the germline V gene. The CDR3 has 13 residues. Trimming removed 2 bases from V and 2 bases from J, with 8 bases in between. For the CDR3, the DNA is TGCGCCAGCAGCTTACAAAGAACCTACGAGCAGTACTTC. This codes for CASSLQRTYEQYF.

This clonotype was detected only a few times. The junction shows a germline mismatch at one end, possibly a read error. The V and J genes are TRBV5-1 and TRBJ1-6; D is ambiguous. Germline V gene lookup returns CDR1 SGHRS and CDR2 YFSETQ. This CDR3 comprises 14 residues. The CDR3 nucleotides are TGCGCCAGCAATTTGGGGAGTTCAGATTCACCCCTCAACTTT. This gives the protein CASNLGSSDSPLNF.

Concerning this clonotype itself: A single base separates this from a much larger clone, so it may be a read error. The CDR3 loop reads CASRSKAEAFF. CDR3 sequence (DNA): TGTGCCAGCAGATCCAAGGCTGAAGCTTTCTTT. The V and J genes are TRBV7-2 and TRBJ1-1; no clear D gene. The V end lost 6 bases, the J end lost 6 bases, and 8 bases lay between the germline ends. Looked up from germline, CDR1 is SGHTA and CDR2 is FQGNSA. The CDR3 runs to 11 residues.

In this sample, this clonotype turned up many times. Here the CDR3 DNA reads TGCAGTGCGCCTGACAGGGCGGGGGGGCCAAATGAGCAGTTCTTC. It yields the protein CSAPDRAGGPNEQFF. The chain joins TRBV20-1 to TRBJ2-1, with 9 bases identical to TRBD2. V was pared by 6 bases and J by 7 bases, with 13 bases of the junction left unmatched. The CDR3 spans 15 residues. Germline-derived CDR1 and CDR2 are DFQATT and SNEGSKA (reference sequence).

This clonotype was recorded at least ten times. The chain joins TRBV12-3 or TRBV12-4 to TRBJ2-7; D is perhaps TRBD1 (6 bases). The V end lost 1 base, the J end lost 6 bases, and 10 bases lay between the germline ends. The CDR3 loop spans 13 amino acids. This chain's CDR3 is CASSLVTGSEQYF. The CDR3 DNA reads TGTGCCAGCAGTTTAGTTACAGGGAGCGAGCAGTACTTC.

This clonotype was detected ten times or more. The CDR3 nucleotides are TGTGCCAGCGTCAACTCAGGGGGTGGGGACACCGGGGAGCTGTTTTTT. Amino acids: CASVNSGGGDTGELFF. The V gene is TRBV28, the J gene TRBJ2-2; 7 bases are a match to TRBD1. This CDR3 spans 16 amino acids. V shed 8 bases and J 3 bases; nucleotides not matched to a gene: 12. Germline assignment: CDR1 MDHEN and CDR2 SYDVKM.

This clonotype has a handful of counts. The V and J genes are TRBV7-9 and TRBJ2-1, with D unresolved. Germline CDR1 SEHNR, CDR2 FQNEAQ (reference sequence). The V end was cut by 0 bases, the J end by 0 bases, with 9 bases between. There are 16 residues in the CDR3. The CDR3 spells CASSLAARVSYNEQFF. DNA of the CDR3: TGTGCCAGCAGCTTAGCAGCTAGGGTCTCCTACAATGAGCAGTTCTTC.